The rows below give T cell receptor beta chains drawn from one sample of a study of CD8+CD57+ T cells in acquired aplastic anemia. From the reads, TCRdb called clonotypes with MiXCR, one entry per CDR3 protein. This repertoire shows approximately 50,000 distinct CDR3 sequences, 55% to 75% found once; its top ten account for approximately 34%. The sequenced material came from sorted CD4+, CD8+, or CD8+CD57+ T cells (not recorded which) from PBMCs. Source of these receptors: a human donor in good health, serving as a control. CDR3s include the opening cysteine and the closing phenylalanine or tryptophan. Each record gives: D gene, V gene, clone size, J gene, CDR3 protein, CDR3 DNA. The D gene is left open where the match is weak. Some rows have no size entry. The others give once, few or many, or a class for an expanded clone.

>TRBD1|TRBV10-3|-|TRBJ2-1
CAISRDRDKEEQFF
TGTGCCATCAGCCGGGACAGGGACAAGGAGGAGCAGTTCTTC
>-|TRBV29-1|-|TRBJ2-5
CSVNKGMFLGPMGETQYF
TGCAGCGTTAATAAAGGCATGTTCCTCGGGCCTATGGGGGAGACCCAGTACTTC
>-|TRBV24-1|-|TRBJ2-1
CATSGATGYNEQFF
TGTGCCACCAGTGGTGCGACTGGGTACAATGAGCAGTTCTTC
>-|TRBV10-3|few|TRBJ2-5
CAISDIRQEDQYF
TGTGCCATCAGTGATATCCGTCAAGAGGACCAGTACTTC
>TRBD1|TRBV19|-|TRBJ1-1
CASKGTVASKWNTEAFF
TGTGCCAGTAAAGGGACAGTTGCCTCGAAGTGGAACACTGAAGCTTTCTTT
>TRBD1|TRBV15|-|TRBJ1-2
CATSRDRDRAYSYTF
TGTGCCACCAGCAGAGATAGAGACAGGGCGTACAGCTACACCTTC
>-|TRBV6-5|-|TRBJ1-2
CASSYTGSHGGYTF
TGTGCCAGCAGTTACACAGGATCTCATGGAGGCTACACCTTC
>-|TRBV7-2|-|TRBJ1-2
CASSPTQNYGYTF
TGTGCCAGCAGCCCGACGCAGAACTATGGCTACACCTTC
>TRBD2|TRBV29-1|-|TRBJ2-7
CSVAGTSGRATYEQYF
TGCAGCGTGGCCGGGACTAGCGGGAGGGCCACCTACGAGCAGTACTTC
>-|TRBV10-3|few|TRBJ1-2
CAISEDTIYGYTF
TGTGCCATCAGTGAGGATACGATCTATGGCTACACCTTC
>-|TRBV2|-|TRBJ2-7
CASKRTETYEQYF
TGTGCCAGCAAACGGACGGAAACCTACGAGCAGTACTTC
>TRBD1|TRBV24-1|once|TRBJ2-1
CATSDPRTGSSYNEQFF
TGTGCCACCAGTGACCCTAGGACAGGGAGTTCCTACAATGAGCAGTTCTTC
>-|TRBV19|-|TRBJ2-3
CASSIDIGGGAPGDTQYF
TGTGCCAGTAGTATAGATATCGGCGGGGGCGCTCCGGGAGATACGCAGTATTTT
>-|TRBV6-1|many|TRBJ1-4
CASSEKLGGNEKLFF
TGTGCCAGCAGTGAAAAGTTAGGGGGTAATGAAAAACTGTTTTTT
>TRBD1|TRBV9|-|TRBJ2-5
CASSARTGETQYF
TGTGCCAGCAGCGCGCGGACAGGGGAGACCCAGTACTTC
>-|TRBV7-9|-|TRBJ1-5
CASSLGPNQPQHF
TGTGCCAGCAGCTTAGGGCCCAATCAGCCCCAGCATTTT
>-|TRBV9|many|TRBJ1-4
CASSENPGANEKLFF
TGTGCCAGCAGCGAAAACCCGGGGGCTAATGAAAAACTGTTTTTT
>TRBD2|TRBV6-1|once|TRBJ2-3
CASSVVPGGRSDTQYF
TGTGCCAGCAGCGTAGTTCCGGGGGGGCGATCAGATACGCAGTATTTT
>TRBD1|TRBV28|many|TRBJ1-4
CASARPGQGSEKLFF
TGTGCCAGCGCCCGACCGGGACAGGGATCCGAAAAACTGTTTTTT
>TRBD2|TRBV20-1|-|TRBJ2-7
CSARDLPSGGYEQYF
TGCAGTGCTAGAGATCTCCCTAGCGGCGGCTACGAGCAGTACTTC
>TRBD1|TRBV7-3|-|TRBJ1-2
CASSFGQGATGYTF
TGCGCCAGCAGCTTTGGACAGGGGGCGACTGGCTACACCTTC
>-|TRBV7-7|-|TRBJ2-3
CASSPSGSTDTQYF
TGTGCCAGCAGCCCCAGCGGGAGCACAGATACGCAGTATTTT
>TRBD2|TRBV4-2|-|TRBJ2-5
CASSQGLAGGPRETQYF
TGTGCCAGCAGCCAAGGACTAGCGGGAGGGCCCCGAGAGACCCAGTACTTC
>TRBD1|TRBV2|-|TRBJ1-1
CASSEAPGGVTEAFF
TGTGCCAGCAGTGAAGCGCCAGGGGGAGTCACTGAAGCTTTCTTT
>-|TRBV24-1|-|TRBJ1-1
CATSDLERVEAFF
TGTGCCACCAGTGACCTGGAGAGGGTTGAAGCTTTCTTT
>-|TRBV5-6|-|TRBJ1-2
CPSRRQESLYGYTF
TGTCCCAGCAGACGACAGGAATCACTCTATGGCTACACCTTC
>-|TRBV10-2|-|TRBJ1-1
CASRSGGIGGQLNTEAFF
TGCGCCAGCCGCAGCGGGGGCATCGGAGGGCAGCTGAACACTGAAGCTTTCTTT
>-|TRBV19|once|TRBJ2-1
CASSMAGGDNEQFF
TGTGCCAGTAGTATGGCGGGCGGGGACAATGAGCAGTTCTTC